This T cell receptor (beta chain) was identified in a study of T cells after yellow fever vaccination. Study conclusions and caveats: Most primary-vaccination clones reappeared after the booster (around 95% CD4, 85% to 90% CD8).

In its sample, this clonotype was seen many times. What it recognizes is unknown. TCRdb ran MiXCR on the 5' RACE reads and lists one entry per CDR3 protein. The sample contains some 70,000 distinct CDR3 sequences, about 6% of which appear only once. This sample comprised CD8+ T cells sorted from PBMCs, obtained roughly 47 days after the first yellow fever vaccination. The source is a man aged 18 to 30 who received the YFV17D yellow fever vaccine.

The CDR3 bases are TGTGCCAGCAGTTCGGGGATCACCGGGGAGCTGTTTTTT. Its protein product is CASSSGITGELFF. The rearrangement uses TRBV28 and TRBJ2-2; D possibly corresponds to TRBD2 (5 bases). The V and J ends lost 4 bases and 4 bases respectively, with 7 bases between them. The germline V gene has CDR1 MDHEN and CDR2 SYDVKM. The CDR3 is 13 residues long. The full variable domain, its missing parts supplied by reference TRBV28 and TRBJ2-2, is DVKVTQSSRYLVKRTGEKVFLECVQDMDHENMFWYRQDPGLGLRLIYFSYDVKMKEKGDIPEGYSVSREKKERFSLILESASTNQTSMYLCASSSGITGELFFGEGSRLTVL.